The clone carrying this T cell receptor beta chain turned up a few times. Its matching antigen is unknown. These data come from a study of T cells after yellow fever vaccination. V lost 6 bases and J 4 bases, leaving 18 bases between the germline ends. Looked up from germline, CDR1 is DFQATT and CDR2 is SNEGSKA (reference sequence). The CDR3 is 14 residues long. Study-level points and caveats: The appearance of a small share of clonotypes in both CD4 and CD8 compartments was observed. Reappearance after the booster was observed for most primary-vaccination clones (roughly 96% CD4, approximately 90% CD8). Sorted repertoires could include abundant contaminating clonotypes from bulk cells.

UMIs and a universal primer site were added when TCR cDNA was made by 5'RACE template switching. TCRdb re-called the 5' RACE reads with MiXCR, one entry per CDR3 protein. The sample has 450,000 to 650,000 distinct CDR3 sequences; roughly 13% are singletons. This chain uses TRBV20-1 with TRBJ2-5; possible D gene TRBD2, 7 bases. The sequence was obtained from a man aged 25 to 40 who received the YFV17D yellow fever vaccine. This specimen was PBMCs, taken on the day of the yellow fever booster vaccination. The CDR3, as DNA: TGCAGTGCGGCGAAGGGGGGGAATAGAGAGACCCAGTACTTC. Amino acids: CSAAKGGNRETQYF.